This T cell receptor beta chain derives from a study of beta chain features in type 1 diabetes. Regarding the study as a whole: People with Type 1 diabetes carried modestly yet significantly shorter TCRB CDR3s in all four CD4+ subsets. In the patient group, naive, central memory and Treg TCRB repertoires seemed more alike than in the healthy donor group.

All of the isolated RNA was reverse transcribed, so expressed TCRB transcripts were sequenced. The data were produced by immunoSEQ multiplex PCR, yet TCRdb's version contains in-frame clones alone and is incomplete. Among 600,000 to 700,000 clones, about an eighth were seen once, and the ten largest hold approximately 0.022%. This clone was counted a few times. Its antigen is unidentified. Trimming removed 5 bases at V and 3 bases at J, with 11 bases between. The germline V gene has CDR1 MDHEN and CDR2 SYDVKM. CDR3 length: 14 amino acids. This TCR was sampled from a man aged 18 to 30 with type 1 diabetes. Sequencing input: naive CD4+ T cells from blood. The chain employs TRBV28 and TRBJ2-4, with a weak D call TRBD2 (6 bases). CDR3 bases: TGTGCCAGCAGTCTCGGGACTCGCAAAAACATTCAGTACTTC. The encoded protein is CASSLGTRKNIQYF.